At least ten counts were recorded for the clone carrying this T cell receptor (beta chain). The source of the sample is a study of glioma-infiltrating T cells. TCR alpha and beta CDR3 regions were amplified from RNA using iRepertoire nested multiplex PCR. TCRdb re-derived calls from the multiplex PCR reads in MiXCR, one entry per CDR3 protein. Among about 130,000 distinct CDR3 sequences listed, more than 20% were seen once. With 10 bases clipped from V and 4 bases from J, the junction kept 10 bases outside the gene matches. Looked up from germline, CDR1 is MNHNS and CDR2 is SASEGT. The CDR3 totals 15 residues.

The chain carries TRBV6-1 and TRBJ1-6; TRBD1 aligns across 7 bases. Sequencing input: glioma tissue, nonneoplastic brain tissue, or PBMCs (not recorded which). This TCR came from a human donor with low-grade glioma or glioblastoma, undergoing nonglioma brain surgery, or in good health (not recorded which). Written as DNA, the CDR3 is TGTGCCACCGATCGACAGGGTCTGTATAATTCACCCCTCCACTTT. Amino acid sequence: CATDRQGLYNSPLHF.